This T cell receptor (beta chain) was captured by sequencing in a study of T cell repertoires in cytomegalovirus infection. TCRdb re-called the reads with MiXCR, one entry per CDR3 protein. Among about 830,000 distinct CDR3 sequences listed, less than 35% were seen once. This CDR3 is built from 14 residues. CDR1 is DFQATT and CDR2 is SNEGSKA in the germline V gene (reference sequence). V was shortened by 4 bases and J by 1 base, with 12 bases between the two germline ends. For this clonotype: Its antigen remains unidentified.

Specimen: cultured CD8+ T cells from PBMCs, collected from culture after CMV antigen stimulation. This sequence joins TRBV20-1 and TRBJ2-3, with a tentative D call TRBD2 (6 bases). The TCR comes from a human donor in good health (CMV status not recorded). Some clones in this sample may be carry-over from other donors' samples. The CDR3 nucleotides read TGCAGTGCTAAACGGGGGTTAGGCACAGATACGCAGTATTTT. Its protein is CSAKRGLGTDTQYF.